These 10 T cell receptor beta chains were all obtained from the same sample, sequenced in a study of blood T cell repertoires in COVID-19. Assay: immunoSEQ multiplex PCR; the TCRdb copy retains only in-frame clones and omits some. The sample has around 100,000 clones; about 83% are singletons. Sequencing was done on a sample of peripheral blood. Source of these receptors: a human donor in a cohort sampled during active COVID-19.

This rearrangement joins TRBV10-2 to TRBJ1-1, with D unresolved. The CDR3 is made up of 15 amino acids. Deletions cut 3 bases from V and 3 bases from J, with 14 bases between. Germline values: CDR1 WSHSY, CDR2 SAAADI. DNA of the CDR3: TGCGCCAGCAGTGAATTTGACGGGCGGGACACTGAAGCTTTCTTT. This codes for CASSEFDGRDTEAFF.

This clone has just one count. The chain is built from TRBV6-5 and TRBJ2-7; D is ambiguous. CDR3 size: 12 residues. V was trimmed by 9 bases and J by 0 bases, leaving 9 bases between them. In germline, CDR1 is MNHEY, CDR2 SVGAGI. The CDR3 region is CASSLFSYEQYF. In DNA form, the CDR3 reads TGTGCCAGTTCTTTATTCTCCTACGAGCAGTACTTC.

This chain uses TRBV5-1 with TRBJ2-3, with 7 positions matching TRBD1. J was trimmed by 5 bases and V by 0 bases; bases with no gene match: 9. The CDR3 length is 16 residues. CDR1 is SGHRS and CDR2 is YFSETQ in the germline V gene. The DNA of the CDR3 is TGCGCCAGCAGCTTGGTACCTGGACAGGTTATAGATACGCAGTATTTT. Protein sequence: CASSLVPGQVIDTQYF.

The chain is built from TRBV12-3 or TRBV12-4 and TRBJ2-4, with no clear D. Trimming shortened V by 3 bases and J by 7 bases, and 4 bases separated the two germline ends. The CDR3 totals 11 residues. DNA for the CDR3: TGTGCCAGCAGTTTCGGTAACATTCAGTACTTC. It yields the protein CASSFGNIQYF.

This chain joins TRBV6-5 and TRBJ1-1; weak D call: TRBD1 (5 bases). V lost 6 bases and J 1 base, leaving 15 bases between the germline ends. The CDR3 sequence is 15 residues long. Germline V gives CDR1 MNHEY, CDR2 SVGAGI. The CDR3: CASSWGRDSNTEAFF. The CDR3 nucleotides read TGTGCCAGCAGCTGGGGCAGGGACTCGAACACTGAAGCTTTCTTT.

This clone was seen only once. At one boundary the junction diverges from the germline segment, which might be a read error. This rearrangement joins TRBV5-6 to TRBJ2-1; 7 positions match TRBD2. The CDR3 runs to 12 residues. The V gene's germline CDR1 is SGHDT and CDR2 YYEEEE. CDR3 in amino acids: CASSPGGVEVVF. CDR3 in DNA: TGTGCCAGCAGCCCTGGGGGGGTGGAGGTAGTCTTC.

This clone was counted once. The chain employs TRBV5-1 and TRBJ1-2; 7 bases agree with TRBD1. CDR1 and CDR2 from the germline V gene are SGHRS and YFSETQ. This CDR3 has 13 residues. The trim removed 0 bases at V and 4 bases at J, leaving 0 bases unmatched. The CDR3 protein is CASSLEGAYGYTF. CDR3 DNA sequence: TGCGCCAGCAGCTTGGAGGGGGCCTATGGCTACACCTTC.

The rearrangement uses TRBV4-1 and TRBJ2-7; 8 bases map to TRBD2. The germline gives CDR1 MGHRA, CDR2 YSYEKL. The ends lost 0 bases at V and 4 bases at J; junction bases unmatched: 5. This CDR3 region has 15 residues. CDR3 sequence reads: CASSQESGRIYEQYF. CDR3 DNA sequence: TGCGCCAGCAGCCAAGAGAGCGGGAGAATTTACGAGCAGTACTTC.

The chain combines TRBV6-5 with TRBJ2-5; 11 bases match TRBD1. The CDR3 totals 13 residues. Losses at the gene ends were 8 bases for V and 5 bases for J; bases not matched to a gene: 4. The germline V gene has CDR1 MNHEY and CDR2 SVGAGI. The CDR3, as DNA: TGTGCCAGCGTGGGGACAGGGGGGGAGACCCAGTACTTC. Its protein product is CASVGTGGETQYF.

The chain carries TRBV27 and TRBJ1-4; D not resolved. CDR3 length: 13 amino acids. The germline CDR1 and CDR2 sequences are MNHEY and SMNVEV (reference sequence). Deletions cut 10 bases from V and 1 base from J, with 10 bases between. DNA for the CDR3: TGTGCCACCCGCCGGGGAACTAATGAAAAACTGTTTTTT. Amino acids: CATRRGTNEKLFF.